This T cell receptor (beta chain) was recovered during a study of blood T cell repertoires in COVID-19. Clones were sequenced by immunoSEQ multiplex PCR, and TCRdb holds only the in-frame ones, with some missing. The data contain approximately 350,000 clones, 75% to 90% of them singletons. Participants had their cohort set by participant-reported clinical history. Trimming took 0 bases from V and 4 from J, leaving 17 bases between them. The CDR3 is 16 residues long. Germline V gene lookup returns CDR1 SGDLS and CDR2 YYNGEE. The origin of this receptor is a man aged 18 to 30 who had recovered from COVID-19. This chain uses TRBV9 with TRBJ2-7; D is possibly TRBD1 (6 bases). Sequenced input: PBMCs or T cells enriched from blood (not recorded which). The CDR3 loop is CASSVEPGAGAYEQYF. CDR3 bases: TGTGCCAGCAGCGTAGAGCCCGGGGCAGGGGCATACGAGCAGTACTTC.